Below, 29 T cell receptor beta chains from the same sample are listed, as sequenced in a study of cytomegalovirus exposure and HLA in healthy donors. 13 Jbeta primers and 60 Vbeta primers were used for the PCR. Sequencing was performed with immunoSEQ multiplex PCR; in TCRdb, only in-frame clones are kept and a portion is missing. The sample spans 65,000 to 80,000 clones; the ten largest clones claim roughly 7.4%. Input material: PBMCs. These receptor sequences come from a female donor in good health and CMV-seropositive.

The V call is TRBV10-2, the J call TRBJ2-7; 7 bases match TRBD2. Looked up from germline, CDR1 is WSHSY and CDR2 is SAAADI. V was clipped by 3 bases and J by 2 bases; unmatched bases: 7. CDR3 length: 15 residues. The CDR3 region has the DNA TGCGCCAGCAGTGACCGACGGGAGGTGGCCTACGAGCAGTACTTC. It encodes CASSDRREVAYEQYF.

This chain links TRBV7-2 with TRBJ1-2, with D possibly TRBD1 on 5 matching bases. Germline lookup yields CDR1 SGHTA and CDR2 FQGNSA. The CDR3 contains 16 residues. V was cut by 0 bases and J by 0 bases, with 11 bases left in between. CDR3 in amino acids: CASSLAKGISNYGYTF. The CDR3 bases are TGTGCCAGCAGCTTAGCGAAGGGGATATCTAACTATGGCTACACCTTC.

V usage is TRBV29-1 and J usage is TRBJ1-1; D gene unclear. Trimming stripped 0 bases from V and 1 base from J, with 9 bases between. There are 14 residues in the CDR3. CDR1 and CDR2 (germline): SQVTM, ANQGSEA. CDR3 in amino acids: CSVEEAPKNTEAFF. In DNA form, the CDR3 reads TGCAGCGTTGAAGAAGCCCCCAAGAACACTGAAGCTTTCTTT.

The CDR3, as DNA: TGTGCCAGCTCACCACCGACACTAGCGGGGGCGAGGGAGCAGTTCTTC. Protein sequence: CASSPPTLAGAREQFF. The chain combines TRBV18 with TRBJ2-1; 11 bases align to TRBD2. Trimming cost V 0 bases and J 10 bases; bases outside gene matches: 8. This CDR3 is built from 16 residues. CDR1 and CDR2 (germline): KGHSH, LQKENI.

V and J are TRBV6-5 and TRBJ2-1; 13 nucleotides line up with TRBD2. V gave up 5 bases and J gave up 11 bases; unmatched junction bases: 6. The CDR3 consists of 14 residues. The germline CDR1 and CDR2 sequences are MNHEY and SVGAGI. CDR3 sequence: CASSPGTSGVKQFF. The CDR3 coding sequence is TGTGCCAGCAGTCCCGGGACTAGCGGGGTCAAGCAGTTCTTC.

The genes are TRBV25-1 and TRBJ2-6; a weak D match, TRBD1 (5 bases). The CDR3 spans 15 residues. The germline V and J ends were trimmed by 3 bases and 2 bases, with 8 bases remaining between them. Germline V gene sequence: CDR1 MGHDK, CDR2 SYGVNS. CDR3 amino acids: CASSDRRAGANVLTF. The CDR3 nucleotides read TGTGCCAGCAGTGACCGCAGGGCTGGGGCCAACGTCCTGACTTTC.

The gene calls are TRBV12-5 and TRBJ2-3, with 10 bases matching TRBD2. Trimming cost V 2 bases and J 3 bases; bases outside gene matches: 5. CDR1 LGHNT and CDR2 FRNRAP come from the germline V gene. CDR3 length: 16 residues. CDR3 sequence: CASGLSLAGGTDTQYF. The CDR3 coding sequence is TGTGCTAGTGGTTTGAGTTTAGCGGGAGGAACAGATACGCAGTATTTT.

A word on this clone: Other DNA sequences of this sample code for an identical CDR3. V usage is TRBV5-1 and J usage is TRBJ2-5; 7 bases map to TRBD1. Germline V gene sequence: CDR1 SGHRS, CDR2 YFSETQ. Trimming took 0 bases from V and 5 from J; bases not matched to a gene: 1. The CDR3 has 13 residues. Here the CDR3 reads CASSLGGGETQYF. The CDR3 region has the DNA TGCGCCAGCAGCTTGGGAGGGGGCGAGACCCAGTACTTC.

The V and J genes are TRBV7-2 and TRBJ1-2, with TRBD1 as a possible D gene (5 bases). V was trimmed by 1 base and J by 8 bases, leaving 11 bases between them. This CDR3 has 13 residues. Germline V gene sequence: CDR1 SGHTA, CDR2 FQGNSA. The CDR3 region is CASSLEAGQGYTF. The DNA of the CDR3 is TGTGCCAGCAGCTTAGAGGCAGGGCAAGGCTACACCTTC.

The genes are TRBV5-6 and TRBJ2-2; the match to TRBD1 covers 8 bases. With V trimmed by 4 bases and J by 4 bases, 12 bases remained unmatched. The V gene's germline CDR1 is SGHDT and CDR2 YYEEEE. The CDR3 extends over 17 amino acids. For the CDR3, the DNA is TGTGCCAGCAGCCCCTACGTGGGACAGGTCCTCACCGGGGAGCTGTTTTTT. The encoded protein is CASSPYVGQVLTGELFF.

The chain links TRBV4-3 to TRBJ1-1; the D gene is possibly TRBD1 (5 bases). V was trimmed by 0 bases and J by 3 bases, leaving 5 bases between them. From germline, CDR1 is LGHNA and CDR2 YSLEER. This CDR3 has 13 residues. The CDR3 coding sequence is TGCGCCAGCAGCCAAGAACAGGACACTGAAGCTTTCTTT. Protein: CASSQEQDTEAFF.

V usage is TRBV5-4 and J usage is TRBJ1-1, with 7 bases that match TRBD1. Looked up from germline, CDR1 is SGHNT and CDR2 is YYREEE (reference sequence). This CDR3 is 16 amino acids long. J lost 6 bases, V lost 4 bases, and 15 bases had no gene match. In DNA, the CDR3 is TGTGCCAGCAGCCCTCCTAGGGCCAGGGGGGCTTCTGAAGCTTTCTTT. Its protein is CASSPPRARGASEAFF.

In nucleotides, the CDR3 is TGCGCCAGCAGCTTGGGGCAGGGGTCGGGCTATGGCTACACCTTC. Translation gives CASSLGQGSGYGYTF. The genes are TRBV5-1 and TRBJ1-2; tentatively, D is TRBD1 (6 bases). Trimming shortened V by 0 bases and J by 4 bases, and 13 bases separated the two germline ends. This CDR3 is 15 amino acids long. Per germline, CDR1 SGHRS and CDR2 YFSETQ.

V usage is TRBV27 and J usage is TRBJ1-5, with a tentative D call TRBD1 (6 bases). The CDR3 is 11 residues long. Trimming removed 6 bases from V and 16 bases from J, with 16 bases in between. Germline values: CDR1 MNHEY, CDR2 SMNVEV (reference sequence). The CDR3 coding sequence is TGTGCCAGCAGCGAAGGGGGACCTCAACATTTT. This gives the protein CASSEGGPQHF.

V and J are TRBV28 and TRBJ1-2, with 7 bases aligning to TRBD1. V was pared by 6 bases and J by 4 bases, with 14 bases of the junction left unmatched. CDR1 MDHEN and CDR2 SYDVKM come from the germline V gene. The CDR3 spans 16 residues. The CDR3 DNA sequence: TGTGCCAGCAGGCCCAGTGGGCAGGGGGTCATCTATGGCTACACCTTC. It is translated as CASRPSGQGVIYGYTF.

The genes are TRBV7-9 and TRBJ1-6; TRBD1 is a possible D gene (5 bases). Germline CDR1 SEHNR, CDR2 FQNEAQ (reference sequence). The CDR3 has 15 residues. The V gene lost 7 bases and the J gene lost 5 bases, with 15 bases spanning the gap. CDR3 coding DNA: TGTGCCAGCACCGATGCTTCAGGGAATAATTCACCCCTCCACTTT. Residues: CASTDASGNNSPLHF. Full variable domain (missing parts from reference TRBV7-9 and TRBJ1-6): DTGVSQNPRHKITKRGQNVTFRCDPISEHNRLYWYRQTLGQGPEFLTYFQNEAQLEKSRLLSDRFSAERPKGSFSTLEIQRTEQGDSAMYLCASTDASGNNSPLHFGNGTRLTVT.

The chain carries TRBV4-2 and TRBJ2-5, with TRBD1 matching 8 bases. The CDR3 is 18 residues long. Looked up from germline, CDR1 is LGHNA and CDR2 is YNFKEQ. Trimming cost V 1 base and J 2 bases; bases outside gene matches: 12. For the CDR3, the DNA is TGTGCCAGCAGCCAAGGGCGACAGGGGCGGGGCGCGCAAGAGACCCAGTACTTC. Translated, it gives CASSQGRQGRGAQETQYF.

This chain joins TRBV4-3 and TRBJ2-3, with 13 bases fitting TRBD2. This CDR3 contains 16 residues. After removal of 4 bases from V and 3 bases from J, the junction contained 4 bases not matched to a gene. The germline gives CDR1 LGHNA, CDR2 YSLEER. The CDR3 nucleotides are TGCGCCAGCAGCCGAGAGACTAGCGGGGGGACAGATACGCAGTATTTT. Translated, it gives CASSRETSGGTDTQYF.

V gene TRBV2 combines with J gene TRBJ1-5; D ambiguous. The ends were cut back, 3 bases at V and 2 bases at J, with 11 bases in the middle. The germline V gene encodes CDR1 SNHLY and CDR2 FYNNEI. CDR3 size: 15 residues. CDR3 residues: CASSEVPSGNQPQHF. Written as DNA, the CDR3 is TGTGCCAGCAGTGAGGTCCCCTCGGGCAATCAGCCCCAGCATTTT.

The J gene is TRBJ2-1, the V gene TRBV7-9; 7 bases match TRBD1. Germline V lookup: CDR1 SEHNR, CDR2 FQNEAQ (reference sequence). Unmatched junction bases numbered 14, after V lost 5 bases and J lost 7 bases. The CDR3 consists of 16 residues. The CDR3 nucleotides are TGTGCCAGCAGCGATCTGAGGGGGCGTAAAGGGAATGAGCAGTTCTTC. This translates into CASSDLRGRKGNEQFF.

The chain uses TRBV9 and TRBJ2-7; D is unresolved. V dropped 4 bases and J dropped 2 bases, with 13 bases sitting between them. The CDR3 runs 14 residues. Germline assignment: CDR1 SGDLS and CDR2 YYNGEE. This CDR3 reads CASSPSRFAYEQYF. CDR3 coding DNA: TGTGCCAGCAGCCCTTCCCGGTTCGCCTACGAGCAGTACTTC.

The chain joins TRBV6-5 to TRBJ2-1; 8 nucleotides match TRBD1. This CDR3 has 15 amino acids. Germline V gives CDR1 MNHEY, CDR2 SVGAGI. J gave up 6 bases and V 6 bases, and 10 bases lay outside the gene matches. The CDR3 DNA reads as TGTGCCAGCAGCCTCGGACAGGGCATGGTCAATGAGCAGTTCTTC. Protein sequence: CASSLGQGMVNEQFF.

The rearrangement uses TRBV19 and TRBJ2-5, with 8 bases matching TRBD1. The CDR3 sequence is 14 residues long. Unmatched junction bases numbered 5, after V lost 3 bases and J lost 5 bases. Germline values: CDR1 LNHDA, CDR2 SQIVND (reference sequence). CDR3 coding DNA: TGTGCCAGTAGTATCCAGGGGGCTGGGGAGACCCAGTACTTC. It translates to CASSIQGAGETQYF.

The CDR3 DNA reads TGTGCCAGCAGCTACAATTTAGGAGCAGGGGGCGCTATCGCTAACTATGGCTACACCTTC. This codes for CASSYNLGAGGAIANYGYTF. The chain recombines TRBV7-8 with TRBJ1-2; 8 bases match TRBD1. Unmatched junction bases numbered 19, after V lost 4 bases and J lost 0 bases. CDR1 SGHVS and CDR2 FQNEAQ come from the germline V gene. The CDR3 totals 20 residues.

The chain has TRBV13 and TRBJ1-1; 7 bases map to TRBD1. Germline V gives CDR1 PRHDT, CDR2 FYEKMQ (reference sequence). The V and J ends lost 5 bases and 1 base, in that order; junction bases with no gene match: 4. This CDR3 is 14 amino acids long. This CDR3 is CASSPGGANTEAFF. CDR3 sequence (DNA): TGTGCCAGCAGCCCAGGGGGTGCGAACACTGAAGCTTTCTTT.

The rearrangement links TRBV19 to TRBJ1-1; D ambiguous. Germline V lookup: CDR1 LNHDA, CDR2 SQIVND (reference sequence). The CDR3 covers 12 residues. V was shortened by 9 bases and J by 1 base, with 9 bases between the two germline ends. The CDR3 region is CASRGWNTEAFF. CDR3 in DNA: TGTGCCAGCAGAGGGTGGAACACTGAAGCTTTCTTT. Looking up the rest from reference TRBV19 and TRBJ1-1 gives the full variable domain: DGGITQSPKYLFRKEGQNVTLSCEQNLNHDAMYWYRQDPGQGLRLIYYSQIVNDFQKGDIAEGYSVSREKKESFPLTVTSAQKNPTAFYLCASRGWNTEAFFGQGTRLTVV.

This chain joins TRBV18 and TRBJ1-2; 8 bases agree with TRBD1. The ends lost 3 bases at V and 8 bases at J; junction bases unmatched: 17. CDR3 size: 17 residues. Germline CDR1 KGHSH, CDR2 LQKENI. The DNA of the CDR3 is TGTGCCAGCTCACCCAGAAAGGGGGCGCAGGGGGCGAAGGGCTACACCTTC. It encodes CASSPRKGAQGAKGYTF.

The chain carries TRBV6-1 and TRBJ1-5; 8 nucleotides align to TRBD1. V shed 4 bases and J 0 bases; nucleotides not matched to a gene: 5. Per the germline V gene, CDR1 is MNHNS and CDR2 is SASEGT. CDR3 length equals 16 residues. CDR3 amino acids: CASSGGTGRSNQPQHF. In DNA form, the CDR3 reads TGTGCCAGCAGTGGGGGGACAGGCCGTAGCAATCAGCCCCAGCATTTT.

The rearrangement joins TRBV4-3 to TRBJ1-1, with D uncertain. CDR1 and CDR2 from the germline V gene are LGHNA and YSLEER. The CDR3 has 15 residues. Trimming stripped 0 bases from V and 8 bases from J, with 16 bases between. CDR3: CASSQEDVYQAEAFF. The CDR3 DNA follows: TGCGCCAGCAGCCAAGAAGATGTGTATCAGGCGGAAGCTTTCTTT.